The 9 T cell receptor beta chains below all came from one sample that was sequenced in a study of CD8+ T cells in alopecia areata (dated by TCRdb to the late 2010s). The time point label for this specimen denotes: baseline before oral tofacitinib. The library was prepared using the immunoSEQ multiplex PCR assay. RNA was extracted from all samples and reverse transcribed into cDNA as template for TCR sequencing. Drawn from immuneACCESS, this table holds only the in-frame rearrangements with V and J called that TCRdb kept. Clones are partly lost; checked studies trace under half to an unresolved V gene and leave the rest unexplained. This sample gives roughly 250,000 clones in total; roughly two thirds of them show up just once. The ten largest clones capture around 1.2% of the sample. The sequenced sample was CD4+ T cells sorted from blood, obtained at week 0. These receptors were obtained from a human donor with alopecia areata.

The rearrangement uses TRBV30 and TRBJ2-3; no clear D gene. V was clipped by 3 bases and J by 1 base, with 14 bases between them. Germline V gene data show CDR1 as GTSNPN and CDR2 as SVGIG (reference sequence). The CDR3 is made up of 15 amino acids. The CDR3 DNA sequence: TGTGCCTGGAGCACAGACCTAATCGGCACAGATACGCAGTATTTT. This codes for CAWSTDLIGTDTQYF.

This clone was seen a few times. The CDR3: CSVGGGSGTGELFF. The CDR3 DNA is TGCAGCGTTGGAGGGGGCAGCGGCACCGGGGAGCTGTTTTTT. This chain connects TRBV29-1 to TRBJ2-2; TRBD1 matches at 7 bases. V was clipped by 4 bases and J by 4 bases; unmatched bases: 6. CDR3 length equals 14 residues. Germline CDR1 reads SQVTM; CDR2 reads ANQGSEA.

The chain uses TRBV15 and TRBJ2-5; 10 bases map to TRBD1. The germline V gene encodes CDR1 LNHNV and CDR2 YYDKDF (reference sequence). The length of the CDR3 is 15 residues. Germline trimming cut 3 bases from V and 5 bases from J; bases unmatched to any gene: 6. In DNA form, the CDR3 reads TGTGCCACCAGCAGGGGACAGGGGAGAGCGGAGACCCAGTACTTC. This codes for CATSRGQGRAETQYF.

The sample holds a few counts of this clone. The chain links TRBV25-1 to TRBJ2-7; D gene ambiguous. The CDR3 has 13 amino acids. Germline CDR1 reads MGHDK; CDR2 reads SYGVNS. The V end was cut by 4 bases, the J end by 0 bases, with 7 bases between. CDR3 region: CASSGRSSYEQYF. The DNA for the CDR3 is TGTGCCAGCAGTGGACGAAGCTCCTACGAGCAGTACTTC.

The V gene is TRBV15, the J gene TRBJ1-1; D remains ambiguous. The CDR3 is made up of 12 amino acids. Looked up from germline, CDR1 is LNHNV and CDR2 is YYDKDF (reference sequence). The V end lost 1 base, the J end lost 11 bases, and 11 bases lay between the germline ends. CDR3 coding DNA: TGTGCCACCAGCAGAGTGGACTTACCGGCTTTCTTT. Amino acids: CATSRVDLPAFF.

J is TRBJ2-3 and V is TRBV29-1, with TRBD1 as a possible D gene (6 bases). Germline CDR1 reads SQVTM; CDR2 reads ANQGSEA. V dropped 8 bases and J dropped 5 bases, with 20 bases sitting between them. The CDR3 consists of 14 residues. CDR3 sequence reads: CSTLVPRGRDTQYF. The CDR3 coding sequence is TGCAGCACCCTGGTTCCGAGGGGGAGAGATACGCAGTATTTT.

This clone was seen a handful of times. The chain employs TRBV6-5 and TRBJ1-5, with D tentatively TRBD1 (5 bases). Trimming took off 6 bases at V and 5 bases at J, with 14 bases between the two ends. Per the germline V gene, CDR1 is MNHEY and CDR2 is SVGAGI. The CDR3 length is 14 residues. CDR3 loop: CASRGAGHYQPQHF. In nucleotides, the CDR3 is TGTGCCAGCAGAGGGGCAGGTCATTATCAGCCCCAGCATTTT.

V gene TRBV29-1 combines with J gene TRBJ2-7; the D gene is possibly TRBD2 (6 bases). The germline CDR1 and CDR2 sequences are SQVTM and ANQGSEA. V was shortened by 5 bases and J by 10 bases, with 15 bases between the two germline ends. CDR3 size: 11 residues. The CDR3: CSVSRTTKQYF. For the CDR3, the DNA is TGCAGCGTTTCCAGGACTACCAAACAGTACTTC.

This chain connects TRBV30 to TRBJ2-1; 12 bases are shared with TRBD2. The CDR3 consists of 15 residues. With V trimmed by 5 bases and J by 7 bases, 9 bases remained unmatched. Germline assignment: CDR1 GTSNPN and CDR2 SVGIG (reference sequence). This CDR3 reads CAWSKGLAGDNEQFF. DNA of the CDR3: TGTGCCTGGTCCAAGGGACTAGCGGGTGATAATGAGCAGTTCTTC.